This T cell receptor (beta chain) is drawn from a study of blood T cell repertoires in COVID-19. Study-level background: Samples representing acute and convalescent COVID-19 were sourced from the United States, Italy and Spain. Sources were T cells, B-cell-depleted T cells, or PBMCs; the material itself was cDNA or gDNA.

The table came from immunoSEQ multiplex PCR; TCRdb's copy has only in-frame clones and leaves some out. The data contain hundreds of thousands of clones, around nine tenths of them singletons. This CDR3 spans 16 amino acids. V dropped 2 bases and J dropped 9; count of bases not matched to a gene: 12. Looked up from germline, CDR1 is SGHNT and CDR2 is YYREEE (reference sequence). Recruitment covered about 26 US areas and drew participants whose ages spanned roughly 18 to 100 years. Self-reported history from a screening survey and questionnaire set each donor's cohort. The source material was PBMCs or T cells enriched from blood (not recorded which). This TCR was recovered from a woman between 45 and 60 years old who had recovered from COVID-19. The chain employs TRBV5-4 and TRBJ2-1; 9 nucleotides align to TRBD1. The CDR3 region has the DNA TGTGCCAGCAGCTTCGTTCCCAGACAGGGGGGTAGTGAGCAGTTCTTC. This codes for CASSFVPRQGGSEQFF.